This T cell receptor (beta chain) was profiled in a study of blood T cell repertoires in COVID-19 (TCRdb year 2020). For context, the study as a whole: Collaborator samples came from the United States, Italy and Spain and covered acute and convalescent phases of COVID-19. HLA class I and class II types, where available, came from metadata supplied by the sample provider rather than from assay-based typing. The repertoires were released in a freely available public database meant as a resource for research on the immune response to SARS-CoV-2. The dataset comprised deeply sampled blood TCRbeta repertoires from subjects exposed to, actively infected with, or recovered from COVID-19. The prospective study material was composed of cDNA or gDNA derived from T cells, B-cell-depleted T cells, or PBMCs. Nearly every sample came with metadata listing a de-identified subject ID, COVID-19 status, age in years and sex. The samples were drawn from two sources: the first 160 participants of the ongoing ImmuneRACE study, and fewer than 1,500 subjects contributed by 6 global collaborators.

The immunoSEQ Assay, a bias-controlled multiplex PCR, was used to amplify TCRbeta CDR3 regions from genomic DNA. The authors' analysis ran thus. The number of nucleated cells in each sample was estimated by amplification of reference gene primers within the assay. To quantify the absolute abundance of each unique TCRbeta CDR3 rearrangement, sequence reads were collapsed and filtered. Productive Simpson clonality was computed per sample as the square root of Simpson's diversity index over productive rearrangements. TCRdb carries this immuneACCESS record with in-frame sequences only. Its versions omit some clonotypes, under half of them owing to an unresolved V gene in the studies checked, with the rest unexplained. Clone size and the V and J calls come from that table; the DNA yielded D and trimming. The sample includes roughly 250,000 clones, with about three quarters observed a single time. About 3.5% of the sample is in the top ten clones.

Whole blood was collected in K2EDTA tubes by collaborating institutions according to the institutions' own protocols. For TCRbeta analysis, collaborator samples were shipped as frozen whole blood, as isolated PBMCs, or as DNA extracted from either sample type. The germline V and J ends show losses of 5 bases and 2 bases respectively, and no gene match explains 3 bases of the junction. The CDR3 numbers 14 residues from cysteine through phenylalanine. Solely the CDR3 DNA is kept, with 42 bases framed from the first base. CDR1 and CDR2, per the germline V gene (reference sequence), are MNHEY and SMNVEV. Study-wide findings and limitations: Clinical and demographic metadata were provided uncurated, with the amount varying by source and participant.

A remark on this clone: No cognate antigen has been identified for it. No much larger clone is present one base from it, and per-base qualities are unavailable.

The sample taken for sequencing was peripheral blood. The TCR was taken from a woman older than 75 with acute or convalescent COVID-19. The rearrangement joined TRBV27 to TRBJ2-1; a stretch of 7 junction bases matches TRBD2. The CDR3 region has the sequence CASSPGTTYNEQFF. The DNA is TGTGCCAGCAGTCCCGGGACTACCTACAATGAGCAGTTCTTC.